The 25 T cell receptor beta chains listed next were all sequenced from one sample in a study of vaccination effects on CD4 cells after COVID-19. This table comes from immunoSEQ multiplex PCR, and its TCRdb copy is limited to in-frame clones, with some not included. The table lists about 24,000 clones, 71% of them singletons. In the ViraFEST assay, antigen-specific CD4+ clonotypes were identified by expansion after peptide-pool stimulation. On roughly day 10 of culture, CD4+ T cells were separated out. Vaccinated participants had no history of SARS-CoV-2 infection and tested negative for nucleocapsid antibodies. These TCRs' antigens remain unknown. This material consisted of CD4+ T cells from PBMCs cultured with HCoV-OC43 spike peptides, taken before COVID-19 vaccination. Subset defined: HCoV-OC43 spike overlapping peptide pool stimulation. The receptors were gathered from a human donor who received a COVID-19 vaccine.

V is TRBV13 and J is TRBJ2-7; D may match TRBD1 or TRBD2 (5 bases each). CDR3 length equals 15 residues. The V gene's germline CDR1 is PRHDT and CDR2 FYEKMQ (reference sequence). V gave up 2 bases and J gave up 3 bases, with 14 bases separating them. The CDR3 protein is CASSLRGVKGYEQYF. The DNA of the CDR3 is TGTGCCAGCAGCTTACGAGGGGTAAAGGGCTACGAGCAGTACTTC.

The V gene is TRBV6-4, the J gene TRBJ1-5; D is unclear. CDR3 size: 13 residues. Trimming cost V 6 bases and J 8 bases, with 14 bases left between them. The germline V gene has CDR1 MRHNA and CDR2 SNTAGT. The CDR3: CASRGSSGEPQHF. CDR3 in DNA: TGTGCCAGCAGAGGTTCAAGTGGGGAGCCCCAGCATTTT.

The CDR3 region is CAISESGGQLADEQFF. The DNA for the CDR3 is TGTGCCATCAGTGAGTCGGGGGGGCAGTTAGCTGATGAGCAGTTCTTC. The V call is TRBV10-3, the J call TRBJ2-1; possibly TRBD2 for D (7 bases). The CDR3 loop spans 16 amino acids. Germline CDR1 and CDR2: ENHRY and SYGVKD. Trimming took 0 bases from V and 8 from J, leaving 17 bases between them.

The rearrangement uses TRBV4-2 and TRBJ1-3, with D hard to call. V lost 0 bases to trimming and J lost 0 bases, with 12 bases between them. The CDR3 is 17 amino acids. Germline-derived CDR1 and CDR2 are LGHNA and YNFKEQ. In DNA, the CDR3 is TGTGCCAGCAGCCAAGATGCCGCCAGGACCTCTGGAAACACCATATATTTT. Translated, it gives CASSQDAARTSGNTIYF.

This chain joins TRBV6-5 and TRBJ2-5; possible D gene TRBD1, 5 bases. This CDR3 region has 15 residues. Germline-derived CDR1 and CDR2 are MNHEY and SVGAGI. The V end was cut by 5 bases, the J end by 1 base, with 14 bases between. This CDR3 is CASSLEWTPQETQYF. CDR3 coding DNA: TGTGCCAGCAGTCTCGAGTGGACACCCCAAGAGACCCAGTACTTC.

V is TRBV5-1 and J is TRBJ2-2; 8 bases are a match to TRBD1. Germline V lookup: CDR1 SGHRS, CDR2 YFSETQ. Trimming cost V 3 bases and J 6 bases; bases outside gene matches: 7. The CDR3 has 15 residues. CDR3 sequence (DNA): TGCGCCAGCAGCTCAGGACAGGGACGGGCCGGGGAGCTGTTTTTT. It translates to CASSSGQGRAGELFF.

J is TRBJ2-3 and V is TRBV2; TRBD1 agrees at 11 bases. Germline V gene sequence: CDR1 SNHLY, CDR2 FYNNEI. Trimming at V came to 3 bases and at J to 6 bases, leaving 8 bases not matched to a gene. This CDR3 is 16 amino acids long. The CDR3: CASSEVGTGGADTQYF. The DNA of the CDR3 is TGTGCCAGCAGTGAGGTCGGGACAGGGGGGGCCGATACGCAGTATTTT.

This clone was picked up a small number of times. CDR3 sequence reads: CASTGYSGGGYTF. The CDR3 DNA sequence: TGTGCCAGCACCGGATATTCCGGGGGTGGCTACACCTTC. The chain has TRBV7-2 and TRBJ1-2; TRBD1 is a possible D gene (5 bases). CDR3 length: 13 amino acids. The V end lost 7 bases, the J end lost 7 bases, and 16 bases lay between the germline ends. CDR1 and CDR2 (germline): SGHTA, FQGNSA.

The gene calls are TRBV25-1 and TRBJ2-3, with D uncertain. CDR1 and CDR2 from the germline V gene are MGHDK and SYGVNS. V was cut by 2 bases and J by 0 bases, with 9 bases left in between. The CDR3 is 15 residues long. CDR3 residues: CASSEHAASTDTQYF. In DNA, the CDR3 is TGTGCCAGCAGTGAACATGCGGCTAGCACAGATACGCAGTATTTT. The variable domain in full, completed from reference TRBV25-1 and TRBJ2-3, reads EADIYQTPRYLVIGTGKKITLECSQTMGHDKMYWYQQDPGMELHLIHYSYGVNSTEKGDLSSESTVSRIRTEHFPLTLESARPSHTSQYLCASSEHAASTDTQYFGPGTRLTVL.

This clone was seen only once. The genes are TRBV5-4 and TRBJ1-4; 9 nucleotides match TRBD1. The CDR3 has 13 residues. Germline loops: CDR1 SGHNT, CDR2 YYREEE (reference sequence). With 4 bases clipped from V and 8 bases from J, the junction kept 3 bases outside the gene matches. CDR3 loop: CASSPDRGEKLFF. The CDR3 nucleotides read TGTGCCAGCAGCCCGGACAGGGGAGAAAAACTGTTTTTT.

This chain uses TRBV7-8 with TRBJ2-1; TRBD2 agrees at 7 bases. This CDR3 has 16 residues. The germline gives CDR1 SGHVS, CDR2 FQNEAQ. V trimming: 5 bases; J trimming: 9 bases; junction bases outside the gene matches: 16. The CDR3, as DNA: TGTGCCAGCAGCGCCGCACTCACCGGGACTATTTTTGAGCAGTTCTTC. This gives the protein CASSAALTGTIFEQFF.

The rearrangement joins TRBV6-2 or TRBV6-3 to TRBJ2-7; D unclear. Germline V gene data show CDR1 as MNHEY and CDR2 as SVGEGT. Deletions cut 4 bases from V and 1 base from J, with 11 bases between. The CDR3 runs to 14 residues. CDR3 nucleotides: TGTGCCAGCAGTTCCACTCCGCTTTCCTACGAGCAGTACTTC. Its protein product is CASSSTPLSYEQYF.

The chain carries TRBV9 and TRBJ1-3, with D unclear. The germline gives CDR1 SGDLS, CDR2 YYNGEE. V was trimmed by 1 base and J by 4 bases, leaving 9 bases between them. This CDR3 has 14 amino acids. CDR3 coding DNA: TGTGCCAGCAGCGTAACGGGGTTCGGAAACACCATATATTTT. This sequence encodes CASSVTGFGNTIYF.

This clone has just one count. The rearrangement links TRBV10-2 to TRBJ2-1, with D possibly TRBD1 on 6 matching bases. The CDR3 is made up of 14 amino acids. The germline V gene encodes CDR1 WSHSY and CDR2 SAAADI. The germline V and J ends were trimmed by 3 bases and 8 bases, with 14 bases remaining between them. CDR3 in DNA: TGCGCCAGCAGTGAATTCAGGGGTTTGGATGAGCAGTTCTTC. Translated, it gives CASSEFRGLDEQFF.

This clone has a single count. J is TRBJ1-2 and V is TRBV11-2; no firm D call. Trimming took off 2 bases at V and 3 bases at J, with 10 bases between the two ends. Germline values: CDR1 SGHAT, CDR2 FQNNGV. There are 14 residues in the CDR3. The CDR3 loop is CASSLLGKDYGYTF. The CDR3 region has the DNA TGTGCCAGCAGCTTATTAGGGAAGGACTATGGCTACACCTTC.

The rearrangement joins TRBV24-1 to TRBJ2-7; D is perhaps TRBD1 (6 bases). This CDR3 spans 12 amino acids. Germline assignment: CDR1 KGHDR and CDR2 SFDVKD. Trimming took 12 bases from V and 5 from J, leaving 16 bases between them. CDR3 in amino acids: CASSSGVNEQYF. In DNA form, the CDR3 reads TGTGCCTCGTCATCAGGGGTCAACGAGCAGTACTTC.

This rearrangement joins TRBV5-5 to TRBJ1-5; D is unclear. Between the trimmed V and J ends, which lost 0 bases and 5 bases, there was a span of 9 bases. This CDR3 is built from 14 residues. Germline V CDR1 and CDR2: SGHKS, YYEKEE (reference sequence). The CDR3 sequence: CASSLGLGYQPQHF. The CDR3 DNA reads TGTGCCAGCAGCTTGGGGCTGGGTTATCAGCCCCAGCATTTT.

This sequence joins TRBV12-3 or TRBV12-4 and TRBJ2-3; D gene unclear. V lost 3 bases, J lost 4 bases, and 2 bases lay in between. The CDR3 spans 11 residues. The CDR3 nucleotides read TGTGCCAGCAGTTTCTCAGATACGCAGTATTTT. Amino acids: CASSFSDTQYF.

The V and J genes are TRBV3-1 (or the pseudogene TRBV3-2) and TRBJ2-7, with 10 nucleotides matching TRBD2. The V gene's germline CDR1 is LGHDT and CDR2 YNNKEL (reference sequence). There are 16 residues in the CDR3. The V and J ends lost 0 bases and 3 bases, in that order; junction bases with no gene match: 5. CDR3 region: CASSQDPASGGYEQYF. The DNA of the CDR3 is TGTGCCAGCAGCCAAGATCCGGCTAGCGGGGGCTACGAGCAGTACTTC.

The CDR3 loop is CASSLGGISYNEQFF. The CDR3 nucleotides are TGTGCCAGCAGCTTGGGTGGGATATCCTACAATGAGCAGTTCTTC. This chain uses TRBV5-5 with TRBJ2-1; D is unclear. Trimming shortened V by 0 bases and J by 1 base, and 8 bases separated the two germline ends. Germline-derived CDR1 and CDR2 are SGHKS and YYEKEE (reference sequence). CDR3 length equals 15 residues.

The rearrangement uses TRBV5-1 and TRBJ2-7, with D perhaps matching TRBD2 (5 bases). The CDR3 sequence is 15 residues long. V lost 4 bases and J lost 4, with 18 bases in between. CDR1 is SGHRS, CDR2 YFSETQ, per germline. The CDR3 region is CASSPGVRAGYEQYF. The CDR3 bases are TGCGCCAGCAGCCCCGGAGTGAGGGCCGGGTACGAGCAGTACTTC.

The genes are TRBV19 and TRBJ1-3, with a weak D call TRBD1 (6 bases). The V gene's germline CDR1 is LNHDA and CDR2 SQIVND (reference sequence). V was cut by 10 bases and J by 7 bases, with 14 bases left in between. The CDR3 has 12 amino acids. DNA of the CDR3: TGTGCCACCGGGACCCAGGGGAACACCATATATTTT. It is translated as CATGTQGNTIYF.

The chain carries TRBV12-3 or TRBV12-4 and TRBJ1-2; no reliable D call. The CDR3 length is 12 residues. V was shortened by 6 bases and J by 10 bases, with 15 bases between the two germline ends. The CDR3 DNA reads TGTGCCAGCAGCCTAAGCGCGGGCGACTACACCTTC. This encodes CASSLSAGDYTF.

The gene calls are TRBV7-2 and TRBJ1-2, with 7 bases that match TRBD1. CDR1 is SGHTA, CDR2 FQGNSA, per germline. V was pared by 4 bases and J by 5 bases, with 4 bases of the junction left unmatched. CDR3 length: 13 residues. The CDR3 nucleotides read TGTGCCAGCAGCTCCGGACAGGCGTATGGCTACACCTTC. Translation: CASSSGQAYGYTF.

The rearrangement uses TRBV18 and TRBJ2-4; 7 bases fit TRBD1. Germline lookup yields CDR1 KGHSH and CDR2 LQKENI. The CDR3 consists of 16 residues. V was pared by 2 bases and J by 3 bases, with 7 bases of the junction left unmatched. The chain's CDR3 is CASSPVISGGKNIQYF. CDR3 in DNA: TGTGCCAGCTCACCAGTCATCTCAGGGGGCAAAAACATTCAGTACTTC.